What follows is one T cell receptor (beta chain) and its context. Trimming shortened V by 2 bases and J by 3 bases, and 12 bases separated the two germline ends. CDR1 is SEHNR, CDR2 FQNEAQ, per germline (reference sequence). CDR3 size: 15 residues. From the 5' RACE reads, TCRdb called clonotypes with MiXCR, one entry per CDR3 protein. The sample includes just over 300,000 distinct CDR3 sequences, approximately 19% of them seen just once. The sample belongs to a study of T-cell memory formation after mild COVID-19. The clonotype originates from a man aged 18 to 29 who had mild COVID-19 (a few samples of this study predate the infection). Cell type and time point are not known. The source material was PBMCs or a T cell subset sorted from them (not recorded which). This rearrangement joins TRBV7-9 to TRBJ2-3; a weak D match, TRBD1 (6 bases). In DNA form, the CDR3 reads TGTGCCAGCAGCTTATGGGCAGGGGAAACAGATACGCAGTATTTT. Amino acids: CASSLWAGETDTQYF.